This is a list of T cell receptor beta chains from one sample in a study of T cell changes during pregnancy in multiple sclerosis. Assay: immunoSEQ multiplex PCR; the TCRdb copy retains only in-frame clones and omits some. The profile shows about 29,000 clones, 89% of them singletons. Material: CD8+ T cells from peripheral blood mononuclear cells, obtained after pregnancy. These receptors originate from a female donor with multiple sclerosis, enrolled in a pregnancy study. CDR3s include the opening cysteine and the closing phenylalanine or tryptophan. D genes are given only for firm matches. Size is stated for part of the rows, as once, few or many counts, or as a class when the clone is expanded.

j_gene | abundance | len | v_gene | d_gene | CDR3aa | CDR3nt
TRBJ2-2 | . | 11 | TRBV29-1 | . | CSVTYSGELFF | TGCAGCGTCACCTACAGCGGGGAGCTGTTTTTT
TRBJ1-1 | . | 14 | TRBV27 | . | CASSPLAANTEAFF | TGTGCCAGCAGTCCCCTGGCCGCGAACACTGAAGCTTTCTTT
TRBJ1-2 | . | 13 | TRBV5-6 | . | CASSLRQGYGYTF | TGTGCCAGCAGCTTGCGGCAGGGGTATGGCTACACCTTC
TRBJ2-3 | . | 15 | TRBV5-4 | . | CASSLGQSRTDTQYF | TGTGCCAGCAGCTTGGGACAGTCCCGCACAGATACGCAGTATTTT
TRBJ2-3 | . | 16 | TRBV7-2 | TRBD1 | CASSAPGQASSDTQYF | TGTGCCAGCAGCGCTCCGGGACAGGCTTCTTCAGATACGCAGTATTTT
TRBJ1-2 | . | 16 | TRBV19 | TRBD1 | CASSIRQGTFSYGYTF | TGTGCCAGTAGTATCAGACAGGGGACTTTTAGCTATGGCTACACCTTC
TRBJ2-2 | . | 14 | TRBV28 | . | CASRIPLDTGELFF | TGTGCCAGCAGGATCCCACTAGACACCGGGGAGCTGTTTTTT
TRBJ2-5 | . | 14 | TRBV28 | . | CASSFLRGSETQYF | TGTGCCAGCAGTTTTTTACGAGGGTCGGAGACCCAGTACTTC
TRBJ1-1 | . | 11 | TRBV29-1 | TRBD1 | CSVVPQGFAFF | TGCAGTGTTGTACCACAGGGGTTCGCTTTCTTT
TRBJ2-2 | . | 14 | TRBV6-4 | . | CASSHSTNTGELFF | TGTGCCAGCAGTCATAGTACTAACACCGGGGAGCTGTTTTTT
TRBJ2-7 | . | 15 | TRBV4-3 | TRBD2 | CASSQDRLAGYEQYF | TGCGCCAGCAGCCAAGATCGGCTAGCGGGGTACGAGCAGTACTTC
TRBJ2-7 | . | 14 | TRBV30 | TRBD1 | CAWSSGQGQHEQYF | TGTGCCTGGAGTAGTGGACAGGGTCAACACGAGCAGTACTTC
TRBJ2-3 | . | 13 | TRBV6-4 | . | CASSSSRTDTQYF | TGTGCCAGCAGTAGTAGCCGCACAGATACGCAGTATTTT
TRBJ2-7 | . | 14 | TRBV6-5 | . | CASSPAGKTYEQYF | TGTGCCAGCAGCCCCGCGGGAAAGACCTACGAGCAGTACTTC
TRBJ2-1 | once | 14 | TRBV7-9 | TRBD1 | CASSLQGAYNEQFF | TGTGCCAGCAGCCTACAGGGGGCCTACAATGAGCAGTTCTTC
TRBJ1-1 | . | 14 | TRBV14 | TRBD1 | CASSTTGGWGEAFF | TGTGCCAGCAGTACGACAGGGGGCTGGGGTGAAGCTTTCTTT
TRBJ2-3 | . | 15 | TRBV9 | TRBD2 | CASSVGTSSTDTQYF | TGTGCCAGCAGCGTCGGGACTAGCAGCACAGATACGCAGTATTTT
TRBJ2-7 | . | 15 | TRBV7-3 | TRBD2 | CASSLTSGISYEQYF | TGTGCCAGCAGCTTGACTAGCGGAATCTCCTACGAGCAGTACTTC
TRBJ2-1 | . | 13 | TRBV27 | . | CASSWTAYNEQFF | TGTGCCAGCAGTTGGACAGCGTACAATGAGCAGTTCTTC
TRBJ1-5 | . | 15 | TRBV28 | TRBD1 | CASSLRGLTGQPQHF | TGTGCCAGCAGTTTAAGGGGGCTCACGGGTCAGCCCCAGCATTTT
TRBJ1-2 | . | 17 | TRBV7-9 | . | CASSLPLEVAANYGYTF | TGTGCCAGCAGCTTACCCCTCGAGGTCGCGGCGAACTATGGCTACACCTTC
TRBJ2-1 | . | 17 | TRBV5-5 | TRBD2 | CASSLFGELAGDNEQFF | TGTGCCAGCAGCTTGTTCGGTGAACTAGCGGGCGACAATGAGCAGTTCTTC
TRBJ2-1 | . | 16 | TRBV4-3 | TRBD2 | CASSQGTSEWVHEQFF | TGCGCCAGCAGCCAAGGAACTAGCGAGTGGGTCCATGAGCAGTTCTTC
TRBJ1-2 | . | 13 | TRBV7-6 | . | CASSLQGVFGYTF | TGTGCCAGCAGTTTACAGGGTGTTTTTGGCTACACCTTC
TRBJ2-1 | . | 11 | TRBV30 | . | CAWKLTYEQFF | TGTGCCTGGAAATTGACATATGAGCAGTTCTTC
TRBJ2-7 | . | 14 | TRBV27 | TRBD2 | CASSSWEGSYEQYF | TGTGCCAGCAGTTCGTGGGAGGGTAGCTACGAGCAGTACTTC
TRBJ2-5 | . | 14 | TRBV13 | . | CASSQALDQETQYF | TGTGCCAGCAGTCAAGCGCTGGATCAAGAGACCCAGTACTTC
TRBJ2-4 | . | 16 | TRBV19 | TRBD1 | CASSIEDRALKNIQYF | TGTGCCAGTAGTATTGAGGACAGGGCCCTCAAAAACATTCAGTACTTC
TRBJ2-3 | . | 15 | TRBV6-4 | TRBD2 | CASSEKAGGADTQYF | TGTGCCAGCAGTGAGAAGGCGGGAGGGGCAGATACGCAGTATTTT
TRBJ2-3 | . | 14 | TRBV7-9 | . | CASSLGRGADTQYF | TGTGCCAGCAGCTTAGGTAGGGGTGCAGATACGCAGTATTTT
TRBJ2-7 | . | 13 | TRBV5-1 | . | CASSSSSLREQYF | TGCGCCAGCAGCTCCTCGTCTCTCAGGGAGCAGTACTTC
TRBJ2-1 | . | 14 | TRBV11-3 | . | CASSSLASVNEQFF | TGTGCCAGCAGCTCCCTAGCGAGCGTAAATGAGCAGTTCTTC
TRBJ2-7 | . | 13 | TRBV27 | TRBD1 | CASGRDRGYEQYF | TGTGCCAGCGGGCGGGACAGGGGTTACGAGCAGTACTTC
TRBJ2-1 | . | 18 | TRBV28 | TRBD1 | CASSPRDRGEAVANEQFF | TGTGCCAGCAGTCCGAGGGACAGGGGCGAGGCTGTGGCCAATGAGCAGTTCTTC